This T cell receptor (beta chain) originates from a study of cytomegalovirus exposure and HLA in healthy donors. Study results and caveats: Later analysis identified several of the most significant clusters that appeared linked to common viral pathogens. Donor immune exposure was known only as CMV serostatus. Published work reported that the classifier diagnosed cytomegalovirus status with high specificity and sensitivity.

On this clone itself: What it recognizes is unknown. Other DNA variants within this sample encode the same CDR3.

The CDR3 is made up of 15 amino acids. Germline V gene lookup returns CDR1 KGHSH and CDR2 LQKENI. V shed 3 bases and J 4 bases; nucleotides not matched to a gene: 6. PCR employed 60 Vbeta and 13 Jbeta primers. The assay was immunoSEQ multiplex PCR, and TCRdb's table has in-frame clones only and misses some. The data hold almost 200,000 clones, with 70% to 80% observed a single time. The chain uses TRBV18 and TRBJ2-7; 10 bases are a match to TRBD2. The sequence derives from a male donor in good health and CMV-seropositive. Sequencing was performed on PBMCs. DNA of the CDR3: TGTGCCAGCTCACCGGGGACTAGCGCTAGTTACGAGCAGTACTTC. It specifies CASSPGTSASYEQYF.